The clone carrying this T cell receptor (beta chain) came up a few times. This entry is derived from a study of blood T cell repertoires in COVID-19. Turning to the study itself: The study drew acute and convalescent COVID-19 samples from the United States, Italy and Spain. T cells, B-cell-depleted T cells, or PBMCs supplied cDNA or gDNA.

The CDR3 consists of 12 residues. The trim removed 6 bases at V and 4 bases at J, leaving 0 bases unmatched. Per germline, CDR1 MDHEN and CDR2 SYDVKM. Some clones are missing from TCRdb's copy, which holds only in-frame ones; the method was immunoSEQ multiplex PCR. The data show under 150,000 clones, over 70% seen once. Sequenced: peripheral blood. This receptor was taken from a man aged 45 to 65 with active or convalescent COVID-19. The rearrangement uses TRBV28 and TRBJ1-2, with 9 bases fitting TRBD1. In DNA form, the CDR3 reads TGTGCCAGCAGGGGACAGGGCTATGGCTACACCTTC. Translation: CASRGQGYGYTF.